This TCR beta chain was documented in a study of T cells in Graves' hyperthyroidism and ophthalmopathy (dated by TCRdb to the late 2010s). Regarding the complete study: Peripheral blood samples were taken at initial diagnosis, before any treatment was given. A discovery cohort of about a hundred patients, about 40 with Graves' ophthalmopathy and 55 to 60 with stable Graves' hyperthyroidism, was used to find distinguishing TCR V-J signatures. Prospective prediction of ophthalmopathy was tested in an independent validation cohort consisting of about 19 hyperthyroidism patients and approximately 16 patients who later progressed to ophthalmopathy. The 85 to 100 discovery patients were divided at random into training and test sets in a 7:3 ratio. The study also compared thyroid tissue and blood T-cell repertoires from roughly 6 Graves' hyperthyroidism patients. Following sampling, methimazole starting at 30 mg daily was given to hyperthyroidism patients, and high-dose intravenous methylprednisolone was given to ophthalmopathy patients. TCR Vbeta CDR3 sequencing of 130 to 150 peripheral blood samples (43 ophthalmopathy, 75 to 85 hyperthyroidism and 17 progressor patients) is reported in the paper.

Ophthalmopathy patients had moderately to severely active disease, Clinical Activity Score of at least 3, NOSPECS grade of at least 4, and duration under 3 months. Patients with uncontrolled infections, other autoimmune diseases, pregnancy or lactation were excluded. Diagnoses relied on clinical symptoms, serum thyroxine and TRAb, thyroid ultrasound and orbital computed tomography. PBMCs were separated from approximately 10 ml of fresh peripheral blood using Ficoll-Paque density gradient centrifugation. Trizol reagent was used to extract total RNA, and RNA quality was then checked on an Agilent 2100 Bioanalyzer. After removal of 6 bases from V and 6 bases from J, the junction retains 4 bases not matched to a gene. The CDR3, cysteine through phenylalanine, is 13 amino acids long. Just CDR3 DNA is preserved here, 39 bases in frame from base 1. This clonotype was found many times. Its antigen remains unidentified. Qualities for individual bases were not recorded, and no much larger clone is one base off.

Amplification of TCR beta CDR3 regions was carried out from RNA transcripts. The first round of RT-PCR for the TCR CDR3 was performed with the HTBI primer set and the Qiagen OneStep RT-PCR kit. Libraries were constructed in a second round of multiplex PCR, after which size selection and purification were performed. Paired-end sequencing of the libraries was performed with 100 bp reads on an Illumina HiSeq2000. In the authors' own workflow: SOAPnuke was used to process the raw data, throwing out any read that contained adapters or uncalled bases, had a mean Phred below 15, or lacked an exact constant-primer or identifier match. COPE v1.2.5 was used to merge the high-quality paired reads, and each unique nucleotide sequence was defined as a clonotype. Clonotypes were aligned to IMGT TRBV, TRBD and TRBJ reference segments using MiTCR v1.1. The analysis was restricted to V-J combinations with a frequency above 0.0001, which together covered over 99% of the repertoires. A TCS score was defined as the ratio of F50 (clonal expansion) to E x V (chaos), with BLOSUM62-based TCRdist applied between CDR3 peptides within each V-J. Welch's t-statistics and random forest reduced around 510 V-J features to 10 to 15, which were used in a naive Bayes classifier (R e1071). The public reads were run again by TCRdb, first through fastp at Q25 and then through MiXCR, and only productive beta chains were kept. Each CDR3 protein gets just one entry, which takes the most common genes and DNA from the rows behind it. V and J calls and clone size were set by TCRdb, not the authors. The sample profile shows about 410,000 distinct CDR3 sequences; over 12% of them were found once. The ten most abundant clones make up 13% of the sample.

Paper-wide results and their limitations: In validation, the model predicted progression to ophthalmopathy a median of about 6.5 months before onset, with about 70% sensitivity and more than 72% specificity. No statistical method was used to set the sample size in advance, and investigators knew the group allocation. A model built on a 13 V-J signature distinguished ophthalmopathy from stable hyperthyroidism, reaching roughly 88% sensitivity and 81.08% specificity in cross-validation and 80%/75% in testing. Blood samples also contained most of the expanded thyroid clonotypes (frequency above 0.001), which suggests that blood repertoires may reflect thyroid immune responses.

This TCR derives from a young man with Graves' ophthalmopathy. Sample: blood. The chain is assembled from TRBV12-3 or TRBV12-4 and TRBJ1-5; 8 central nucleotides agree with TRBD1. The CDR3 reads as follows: CASSRQGSQPQHF. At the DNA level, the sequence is TGTGCCAGCAGCCGACAGGGGTCTCAGCCCCAGCATTTT.